This T cell receptor beta chain emerged from a study of T cell responses to AZD1222 COVID-19 vaccine. Overall study results and limits: Donors in the cohort were predominantly white British and more often female, and clonal diversity was possibly underestimated. Vaccine-related CD4 TCRs covered spike, predominating at 160-218 and 743-854.

Profiled with immunoSEQ multiplex PCR; TCRdb holds only in-frame clones, not every one. The profile shows 150,000 to 200,000 clones, roughly 92% of them singletons. Worth noting for this clone: No antigen is known for it.

The CDR3 runs to 13 residues. V lost 7 bases and J lost 4, with 14 bases in between. Germline CDR1 reads SGDLS; CDR2 reads YYNGEE. The origin of this receptor is an adult in good health. The chain employs TRBV9 and TRBJ1-2; a weak D match, TRBD1 (6 bases). The source was peripheral blood, collected on day 0 of AZD1222 vaccination. This CDR3 reads CASEMVDSYGYTF. CDR3 bases: TGTGCCAGCGAAATGGTGGACAGCTATGGCTACACCTTC.